This TCR beta chain was recorded in a study of T cell responses to AZD1222 COVID-19 vaccine. Sequenced by immunoSEQ multiplex PCR; TCRdb stores in-frame clones only, minus some. The sample has 98,000 or so clones, approximately 88% seen once. Trimming took off 7 bases at V and 2 bases at J, with 18 bases between the two ends. CDR3 length equals 16 residues. CDR1 PRHDT and CDR2 FYEKMQ come from the germline V gene (reference sequence). The origin of this receptor is an adult in good health. The rearrangement uses TRBV13 and TRBJ2-1; TRBD1 might be the D (6 bases). This sample comprised peripheral blood, obtained on day 0 of AZD1222 vaccination. The CDR3 loop reads CASTDPGHETYNEQFF. The CDR3 DNA is TGTGCCAGCACCGATCCGGGACATGAGACCTACAATGAGCAGTTCTTC.